Below, 25 T cell receptor beta chains from the same sample are listed, as sequenced in a study of identical twins. TCRdb recomputed calls from the 5' RACE reads with MiXCR, one row per CDR3 protein. In the table there are roughly 630,000 distinct CDR3 sequences, roughly 6.6% of which are singletons. These data were also reused for a study on yellow fever vaccine responses in identical twins.

Material for sequencing was PBMCs. The source is a woman aged 18-30 years in good health.

A word on this clonotype: It may be a read error: a sequence one base away is much more abundant. The chain has TRBV4-1 and TRBJ2-2; no clear D gene. The germline gives CDR1 MGHRA, CDR2 YSYEKL. The CDR3 length is 16 residues. The V end was cut by 0 bases, the J end by 2 bases, with 10 bases between. The CDR3 here is CASSQDRSLNTGELFF. CDR3 sequence (DNA): TGCGCCAGCAGCCAAGATCGTAGCTTAAACACCGGGGAGCTGTTTTTT.

This clonotype has at least ten counts. The rearrangement uses TRBV25-1 and TRBJ2-2; TRBD1 matches 7 bases. Unmatched junction bases numbered 5, after V lost 3 bases and J lost 1 base. The CDR3 spans 16 residues. Looked up from germline, CDR1 is MGHDK and CDR2 is SYGVNS. CDR3 residues: CASSDLRTGNTGELFF. DNA of the CDR3: TGTGCCAGCAGTGATTTACGGACAGGGAACACCGGGGAGCTGTTTTTT. The variable domain in full, with the rest retrieved from reference TRBV25-1 and TRBJ2-2, is EADIYQTPRYLVIGTGKKITLECSQTMGHDKMYWYQQDPGMELHLIHYSYGVNSTEKGDLSSESTVSRIRTEHFPLTLESARPSHTSQYLCASSDLRTGNTGELFFGEGSRLTVL.

The chain employs TRBV15 and TRBJ2-1; 7 bases align to TRBD2. V lost 6 bases and J lost 1; bases outside the gene matches: 6. This CDR3 is built from 15 residues. CDR1 LNHNV and CDR2 YYDKDF come from the germline V gene (reference sequence). The CDR3 loop reads CATSALAASYNEQFF. In DNA form, the CDR3 reads TGTGCCACCAGTGCTCTAGCGGCTTCCTACAATGAGCAGTTCTTC.

In this sample, this clonotype turned up many times. This rearrangement joins TRBV7-3 to TRBJ2-2, with D possibly TRBD2 on 6 matching bases. This CDR3 comprises 14 residues. Germline-derived CDR1 and CDR2 are SGHTA and FQGTGA. Trimming stripped 5 bases from V and 4 bases from J, with 11 bases between. CDR3 in DNA: TGTGCCAGCAGCCCTAACGGGGGCACCGGGGAGCTGTTTTTT. Protein product: CASSPNGGTGELFF.

This clonotype was recorded a few times. The chain has TRBV19 and TRBJ1-3; D call uncertain. This CDR3 is built from 13 residues. CDR1 LNHDA and CDR2 SQIVND come from the germline V gene (reference sequence). Trimming pared 0 bases from V and 5 bases from J, leaving 5 bases between. CDR3 sequence (DNA): TGTGCCAGTAGTATAGATCGGCGAAACACCATATATTTT. Its translation: CASSIDRRNTIYF.

V usage is TRBV27 and J usage is TRBJ2-7; 10 nucleotides agree with TRBD1. The CDR3 length is 16 residues. Germline CDR1 reads MNHEY; CDR2 reads SMNVEV (reference sequence). With V trimmed by 6 bases and J by 5 bases, 13 bases remained unmatched. Here the CDR3 reads CASRPLYRQGADEQYF. CDR3 DNA sequence: TGTGCCAGCAGGCCTTTATATCGACAGGGGGCCGACGAGCAGTACTTC.

The V gene is TRBV12-3 or TRBV12-4, the J gene TRBJ2-7; D is unclear. This CDR3 contains 14 residues. Trimming took 3 bases from V and 2 from J, leaving 11 bases between them. Written as DNA, the CDR3 is TGTGCCAGCAGTTTTAAGTTTGTCCCCTACGAGCAGTACTTC. This codes for CASSFKFVPYEQYF.

This chain links TRBV10-2 with TRBJ2-6, with TRBD2 identical over 7 bases. CDR1 WSHSY and CDR2 SAAADI come from the germline V gene. V lost 7 bases, J lost 1 base, and 4 bases stayed unmatched. This CDR3 contains 15 residues. The CDR3 is CASTDGGSGANVLTF. For the CDR3, the DNA is TGCGCCAGCACCGACGGGGGGTCTGGGGCCAACGTCCTGACTTTC.

This clonotype was picked up many times. The rearrangement joins TRBV28 to TRBJ2-1; 8 bases agree with TRBD2. Germline trimming cut 3 bases from V and 5 bases from J; bases unmatched to any gene: 9. Germline V gene sequence: CDR1 MDHEN, CDR2 SYDVKM. The CDR3 length is 16 residues. CDR3 sequence reads: CASSFTRGRPHNEQFF. CDR3 bases: TGTGCCAGCAGTTTTACCCGCGGGAGGCCCCACAATGAGCAGTTCTTC.

This clonotype was counted many times. The gene calls are TRBV28 and TRBJ2-7; D gene unclear. Germline V CDR1 and CDR2: MDHEN, SYDVKM. The CDR3 spans 16 residues. Trimming shortened V by 6 bases and J by 3 bases, and 21 bases separated the two germline ends. This CDR3 reads CASSGRIGSRGYEQYF. DNA of the CDR3: TGTGCCAGCAGCGGGCGGATTGGGTCCCGAGGCTACGAGCAGTACTTC.

Comments on this clonotype: Germline and junction disagree at one end, which may indicate a read error. The chain has TRBV3-1 and TRBJ2-2; TRBD2 aligns across 11 bases. CDR3 length: 17 amino acids. Germline V gene lookup returns CDR1 LGHDT and CDR2 YNNKEL (reference sequence). The CDR3 bases are TGTGCCACCAGCCGACATCCCCTAGCGGGGGGTCCCGGGGAGCTGTTTTTT. Its translation: CATSRHPLAGGPGELFF.

The chain couples TRBV5-1 to TRBJ1-2; D uncertain. This CDR3 region has 13 residues. Trimming shortened V by 3 bases and J by 3 bases, and 9 bases separated the two germline ends. The germline V gene encodes CDR1 SGHRS and CDR2 YFSETQ. The CDR3: CASSSDTDYGYTF. CDR3 DNA sequence: TGCGCCAGCAGCTCAGATACGGACTATGGCTACACCTTC.

The V and J genes are TRBV24-1 and TRBJ2-7, with 9 bases aligning to TRBD1. V lost 5 bases, J lost 6 bases, and 7 bases stayed unmatched. The CDR3 is 14 residues long. Germline V gene lookup returns CDR1 KGHDR and CDR2 SFDVKD. CDR3 bases: TGTGCCACCAGTGCCCCCGGGACAGGGAGCGAGCAGTACTTC. This translates into CATSAPGTGSEQYF.

This clonotype has a handful of counts. This chain links TRBV10-3 with TRBJ2-4; D is unclear. V dropped 10 bases and J dropped 0 bases, with 10 bases sitting between them. The CDR3 is made up of 13 amino acids. CDR1 and CDR2 (germline): ENHRY, SYGVKD. CDR3 DNA sequence: TGTGCCACCCACGATCTAGCCAAAAACATTCAGTACTTC. Residues: CATHDLAKNIQYF.

This clonotype occurred a few times. The V call is TRBV24-1, the J call TRBJ2-1, with D uncertain. Trimming took off 3 bases at V and 12 bases at J, with 11 bases between the two ends. CDR3 length: 12 residues. CDR1 KGHDR and CDR2 SFDVKD come from the germline V gene. The CDR3 DNA sequence: TGTGCCACCAGTGATAGGTCTTCGGCGCAGTTCTTC. The encoded protein is CATSDRSSAQFF.

The sample holds many counts of this clonotype. The chain recombines TRBV20-1 with TRBJ2-3, with no clear D. Germline-derived CDR1 and CDR2 are DFQATT and SNEGSKA (reference sequence). Trimming took 4 bases from V and 1 from J, leaving 6 bases between them. CDR3 size: 12 residues. The CDR3 loop is CSANLGTDTQYF. The CDR3 nucleotides are TGCAGTGCTAACCTGGGCACAGATACGCAGTATTTT.

This clonotype was counted many times. The rearrangement joins TRBV7-6 to TRBJ2-3; unclear D gene. Germline assignment: CDR1 SGHVS and CDR2 FNYEAQ. The germline V and J ends were trimmed by 0 bases and 2 bases, with 12 bases remaining between them. CDR3 length equals 16 residues. For the CDR3, the DNA is TGTGCCAGCAGCTTAGCACCCTACCAATCCACAGATACGCAGTATTTT. Translation: CASSLAPYQSTDTQYF.

This clonotype was observed a few times. The chain has TRBV5-1 and TRBJ2-1; 7 nucleotides align to TRBD1. The CDR3 has 15 residues. V was pared by 7 bases and J by 9 bases, with 16 bases of the junction left unmatched. Germline CDR1 and CDR2: SGHRS and YFSETQ. The DNA for the CDR3 is TGCGCCAGCTTTGATCAAGGGGGCGCGGGTGTTGAGCAGTTCTTC. It codes for CASFDQGGAGVEQFF.

This clonotype was detected a few times. The genes are TRBV6-1 and TRBJ2-5; either TRBD1 or TRBD2 may fit D (5 bases each). Trimming removed 6 bases from V and 5 bases from J, with 16 bases in between. Germline CDR1 reads MNHNS; CDR2 reads SASEGT. This CDR3 comprises 14 residues. The CDR3 bases are TGTGCCAGCAGGCGTGGTGGGGGTCTTGAGACCCAGTACTTC. Protein: CASRRGGGLETQYF.

This clonotype was counted at least ten times. The chain has TRBV12-5 and TRBJ2-7; D unclear. The CDR3 is 14 residues long. Looked up from germline, CDR1 is LGHNT and CDR2 is FRNRAP. V gave up 0 bases and J gave up 2 bases, with 8 bases separating them. The CDR3 region is CASGLVLSAYEQYF. DNA for the CDR3: TGTGCTAGTGGTTTGGTACTCTCAGCCTACGAGCAGTACTTC.

Ten or more counts support this clonotype. The rearrangement links TRBV15 to TRBJ2-7; tentatively, D is TRBD1 or TRBD2 (6 bases each). The CDR3 has 17 amino acids. CDR1 is LNHNV and CDR2 is YYDKDF in the germline V gene (reference sequence). Trimming left V 0 bases short and J 3 bases short, with 18 bases between. This CDR3 is CATSRDRRQGTFYEQYF. The CDR3 nucleotides are TGTGCCACCAGCAGAGATCGGAGGCAGGGGACTTTCTACGAGCAGTACTTC.

This chain uses TRBV2 with TRBJ2-3; D is unclear. CDR3 size: 13 residues. Germline V gives CDR1 SNHLY, CDR2 FYNNEI. Trimming removed 2 bases at V and 2 bases at J, with 5 bases between. CDR3 in DNA: TGTGCCAGCAGTGAAAAGTCCACAGATACGCAGTATTTT. Translated, it gives CASSEKSTDTQYF. The variable domain in full, completed from reference TRBV2 and TRBJ2-3, reads EPEVTQTPSHQVTQMGQEVILRCVPISNHLYFYWYRQILGQKVEFLVSFYNNEISEKSEIFDDQFSVERPDGSNFTLKIRSTKLEDSAMYFCASSEKSTDTQYFGPGTRLTVL.

In nucleotides, the CDR3 is TGCAGTGTCCCCGACCATTACACCCCAGATACGCAGTATTTT. Protein product: CSVPDHYTPDTQYF. The chain employs TRBV20-1 and TRBJ2-3, with D hard to call. CDR1 is DFQATT and CDR2 is SNEGSKA in the germline V gene (reference sequence). The CDR3 runs to 14 residues. The V and J ends lost 7 bases and 4 bases respectively, with 18 bases between them.

This clonotype was recorded many times. The CDR3 nucleotides read TGCGCCAGCAGCCCCGGACAGTTCACAGATACGCAGTATTTT. It yields the protein CASSPGQFTDTQYF. The gene calls are TRBV5-1 and TRBJ2-3; a weak D match, TRBD1 (6 bases). This CDR3 is 14 amino acids long. V was pared by 4 bases and J by 2 bases, with 11 bases between. Germline values: CDR1 SGHRS, CDR2 YFSETQ.

V is TRBV7-9 and J is TRBJ1-6; D is undetermined. CDR3 length equals 14 residues. Germline V gene data show CDR1 as SEHNR and CDR2 as FQNEAQ (reference sequence). V lost 0 bases and J 4 bases, leaving 4 bases between the germline ends. The CDR3 nucleotides read TGTGCCAGCAGCTTAGCCGTTTATAATTCACCCCTCCACTTT. Translation gives CASSLAVYNSPLHF.